This T cell receptor beta chain derives from a study of cytomegalovirus exposure and HLA in healthy donors. PCR was performed using 60 Vbeta and 13 Jbeta primers. Profiled with immunoSEQ multiplex PCR; TCRdb holds only in-frame clones, not every one. This repertoire comprises around 210,000 clones; its ten largest clones make up less than 1%. This TCR was recovered from a woman younger than 45 in good health and CMV-seropositive. Sequencing was done on a sample of PBMCs.

CDR3 in amino acids: CASSRQGLSYEQYF. The CDR3 DNA is TGTGCCAGCAGCCGACAGGGGCTATCCTACGAGCAGTACTTC. V is TRBV7-2 and J is TRBJ2-5, with TRBD1 matching 8 bases. The assigned J gene may be wrong: the sequence end matches TRBJ2-7 better. Per the germline V gene, CDR1 is SGHTA and CDR2 is FQGNSA. CDR3 length: 14 residues.